This T cell receptor (beta chain) came from a study of vaccination effects on CD4 cells after COVID-19. Study-wide context: Everyone in the study got two shots of either the BNT162b2 or mRNA-1273 vaccine.

About this clone itself: No antigen is known for it.

Some clones are missing from TCRdb's copy, which holds only in-frame ones; the method was immunoSEQ multiplex PCR. The sample contains 55,000 to 90,000 clones, over 60% of which appear only once. V was pared by 7 bases and J by 2 bases, with 10 bases of the junction left unmatched. CDR3 size: 14 residues. From germline, CDR1 is DFQATT and CDR2 SNEGSKA (reference sequence). Study-level results: Convalescent patients were few in the study, and early post-infection timepoints were absent.

Viral peptide pools were used in the ViraFEST assay to expand antigen-specific CD4+ T cells, and sequencing came afterward. Scientists isolated CD4+ T cells after a roughly nine-day culture period ended. The person was diagnosed with PCR-confirmed SARS-CoV-2 infection between March and December 2020. The researchers cultured around 2 million PBMC per well with about 10 IU/ml IL-2 and approximately 9.9 ug/ml peptides. Half-medium exchanges with IL-2 medium took place on days 3 and 7. This material consisted of CD4+ T cells from PBMCs cultured with HIV peptides, taken before COVID-19 vaccination. The sample's subset: HIV-1 Nef peptide pool negative control/reference culture. The TCR comes from a human donor who had a prior SARS-CoV-2 infection. The rearrangement links TRBV20-1 to TRBJ2-7; TRBD1 matches at 8 bases. CDR3 DNA: TGCAGTGTTAGTGAGGGACAGGCCCCCTACGAGCAGTACTTC. Translating gives CSVSEGQAPYEQYF.